This T cell receptor beta chain stems from a study of blood T cell repertoires in COVID-19. Study information: PBMCs, B-cell-depleted T cells, or T cells were the source of the cDNA or gDNA that made up the material.

Sequencing used immunoSEQ multiplex PCR; TCRdb keeps in-frame clones, though not all of them. Of 60,000 to 70,000 clones listed, more than 75% were seen once; the top ten hold 9.5% to 13%. This study enrolled people aged roughly 18 to 89 from roughly 22 US geographic areas. The CDR3 has 11 amino acids. Trimming cost V 6 bases and J 3 bases, with 6 bases left between them. From germline, CDR1 is SGHDN and CDR2 FVKESK. The sample consisted of PBMCs or T cells enriched from blood (not recorded which). The clonotype comes from a woman in her 40s who had recovered from COVID-19. The V call is TRBV14, the J call TRBJ2-7; D gene ambiguous. CDR3 loop: CASSYSYEQYF. CDR3 DNA: TGTGCCAGCAGTTACAGCTACGAGCAGTACTTC.